These 9 T cell receptor beta chains were sequenced from one sample in a study of blood T cell repertoires in COVID-19. Profiled with immunoSEQ multiplex PCR; TCRdb holds only in-frame clones, not every one. The data contain 250,000 or so clones, about 83% of them seen just once; the ten biggest clones take up 10% to 15%. Sequenced sample: peripheral blood. The receptors stem from an elderly man with acute or convalescent COVID-19.

J is TRBJ2-7 and V is TRBV5-1; weak D call: TRBD2 (6 bases). Germline CDR1 SGHRS, CDR2 YFSETQ. Trimming pared 0 bases from V and 2 bases from J, leaving 15 bases between. This CDR3 has 16 amino acids. The CDR3 loop is CASSLAPGRPPYEQYF. For the CDR3, the DNA is TGCGCCAGCAGCTTGGCGCCGGGGAGGCCCCCCTACGAGCAGTACTTC.

V is TRBV6-1 and J is TRBJ1-3, with D hard to call. Trimming took 2 bases from V and 4 from J, leaving 15 bases between them. The CDR3 length is 16 residues. The germline V gene encodes CDR1 MNHNS and CDR2 SASEGT. The CDR3 DNA is TGTGCCAGCAGTGAATTCGAGGGATCCACCGGAAACACCATATATTTT. Its protein is CASSEFEGSTGNTIYF.

The chain recombines TRBV9 with TRBJ2-1; possibly TRBD2 for D (5 bases). Germline V gene data show CDR1 as SGDLS and CDR2 as YYNGEE. This CDR3 is built from 17 residues. V was clipped by 2 bases and J by 2 bases, with 17 bases between them. The CDR3 sequence: CASSVIPRLGAYNEQFF. CDR3 sequence (DNA): TGTGCCAGCAGCGTCATTCCCCGCCTGGGAGCCTACAATGAGCAGTTCTTC.

J is TRBJ2-2 and V is TRBV18; D is unclear. Germline assignment: CDR1 KGHSH and CDR2 LQKENI. CDR3 length: 14 amino acids. V was clipped by 2 bases and J by 6 bases, with 10 bases between them. The CDR3 DNA is TGTGCCAGCTCACCAGGGCTGACGGCCGGGGAGCTGTTTTTT. Its translation is CASSPGLTAGELFF.

The rearrangement links TRBV7-9 to TRBJ1-5; unclear D gene. The CDR3 totals 13 residues. Per the germline V gene, CDR1 is SEHNR and CDR2 is FQNEAQ (reference sequence). Trimming took 8 bases from V and 2 from J, leaving 10 bases between them. CDR3 DNA sequence: TGTGCCAGCTCATTCGAGGGCAATCAGCCCCAGCATTTT. Amino acid sequence: CASSFEGNQPQHF.

V usage is TRBV2 and J usage is TRBJ2-5; 7 nucleotides align to TRBD2. V lost 4 bases and J lost 9; bases outside the gene matches: 5. Germline loops: CDR1 SNHLY, CDR2 FYNNEI. The length of the CDR3 is 12 residues. The CDR3 sequence is CASSGEGGAQYF. DNA of the CDR3: TGTGCCAGCAGTGGGGAGGGTGGCGCCCAGTACTTC.

This sequence joins TRBV2 and TRBJ2-7, with a tentative D call TRBD2 (5 bases). The V gene's germline CDR1 is SNHLY and CDR2 FYNNEI. The CDR3 runs to 12 residues. The V end lost 3 bases, the J end lost 6 bases, and 9 bases lay between the germline ends. CDR3 bases: TGTGCCAGCAGTGATATGGGGAGCGAGCAGTACTTC. Protein sequence: CASSDMGSEQYF.

The rearrangement uses TRBV29-1 and TRBJ2-2; no firm D call. The CDR3 length is 12 residues. The V end was cut by 7 bases, the J end by 7 bases, with 13 bases between. The V gene's germline CDR1 is SQVTM and CDR2 ANQGSEA. The CDR3 DNA follows: TGCAGCGCTGGGTGGAGCCACGGGGAGCTGTTTTTT. Its translation: CSAGWSHGELFF.

This sequence joins TRBV4-3 and TRBJ2-1, with D maybe TRBD2 (6 bases). Germline CDR1 reads LGHNA; CDR2 reads YSLEER. The CDR3 is 17 residues long. V dropped 1 base and J dropped 3 bases, with 16 bases sitting between them. As DNA, the CDR3 is TGCGCCAGCAGCCAAGGGGCTCCGGGACTTCGCTACAATGAGCAGTTCTTC. Protein: CASSQGAPGLRYNEQFF.